This T cell receptor (beta chain) comes out of a study of CD8 T cells in ankylosing spondylitis. Study-level results: What seemed typical of ankylosing spondylitis blood was a TCR beta motif built from several highly homologous variants. According to the report, clones linked to the disease were significantly enriched in matched synovial fluid samples taken from ankylosing spondylitis patients.

The CDR3 has 16 amino acids. Germline V gene lookup returns CDR1 MNHNS and CDR2 SASEGT. J was trimmed by 4 bases and V by 6 bases; bases with no gene match: 14. This clonotype was detected only a few times. Its antigen is not known. By quantitative 5'-RACE with molecular barcodes, the TCR beta libraries were made. TCRdb analysed the 5' RACE reads with MiXCR anew, one entry per CDR3 protein. The sample includes roughly 230,000 distinct CDR3 sequences, over 15% of them seen just once. The chain employs TRBV6-1 and TRBJ2-7, with 8 bases identical to TRBD2. This TCR was sampled from a male donor with ankylosing spondylitis or in good health (not recorded which). Sequenced sample: blood, either unsorted or a sorted T cell fraction (not recorded which). Here the CDR3 reads CASRDSIAGSSYEQYF. The CDR3 nucleotides are TGTGCCAGCAGGGATTCCATAGCGGGAAGTTCTTACGAGCAGTACTTC.